Listed below are T cell receptor beta chains from one sample, sequenced in a study of blood T cell repertoires in COVID-19. Generated by immunoSEQ multiplex PCR, the TCRdb table keeps only in-frame clones and is missing some. This sample carries hundreds of thousands of clones, 75% to 90% of them seen once, and the ten largest clones take roughly 1%. Specimen: PBMCs or T cells enriched from blood (not recorded which). The receptor source for this set is a man younger than 35 who had recovered from COVID-19. CDR3s include the opening cysteine and the closing phenylalanine or tryptophan. The D gene is left open where the match is weak. The size entry is marked missing in some rows and otherwise reads once, few, many or a size class.

TRBJ2-7 | NA | TRBD1 | TRBV6-6 | CASRDRGGFDEQYF | TGTGCCAGCAGGGACAGGGGGGGATTTGACGAGCAGTACTTC
TRBJ1-2 | NA | NA | TRBV12-3/TRBV12-4 | CASSSGNYGYTF | TGTGCCAGCAGTTCAGGGAACTATGGCTACACCTTC
TRBJ1-5 | NA | TRBD1 | TRBV19 | CATARQQGVGSNQPQHF | TGTGCCACCGCTAGACAACAGGGGGTGGGCAGCAATCAGCCCCAGCATTTT
TRBJ1-2 | NA | NA | TRBV7-9 | CASSLASFFLSYTF | TGTGCCAGCAGCTTAGCATCCTTCTTCCTTAGCTACACCTTC
TRBJ1-5 | few | TRBD1 | TRBV5-1 | CASSPGQGSQPQHF | TGCGCCAGCAGCCCGGGACAGGGCAGCCAGCCCCAGCATTTT
TRBJ1-3 | NA | NA | TRBV19 | CASIDSVLPGNTIYF | TGTGCCAGTATTGATTCAGTTCTTCCTGGAAACACCATATATTTT
TRBJ2-1 | once | TRBD1 | TRBV7-8 | CASSLSTGENEQFF | TGTGCCAGCAGCCTCAGCACAGGGGAGAATGAGCAGTTCTTC
TRBJ2-7 | few | NA | TRBV28 | CASSLINRAGSYEQYF | TGTGCCAGCAGTTTAATAAACAGGGCTGGGTCCTACGAGCAGTACTTC
TRBJ2-3 | NA | NA | TRBV21-1 | CASSLPRGDRGFRDTQYF | TGTGCCAGCAGCTTACCTAGGGGGGACAGGGGGTTTAGGGATACGCAGTATTTT
TRBJ1-6 | NA | TRBD1 | TRBV6-5 | CASTRDRAYSPLHF | TGTGCCAGCACCCGGGACAGGGCCTATTCACCCCTCCACTTT
TRBJ2-1 | NA | NA | TRBV27 | CASSLPPSEGAYNEQFF | TGTGCCAGCAGTTTACCCCCCTCGGAGGGGGCTTACAATGAGCAGTTCTTC
TRBJ1-1 | NA | NA | TRBV6-4 | CASPSRGSKNTEAFF | TGTGCCAGTCCCTCCAGGGGTAGTAAGAACACTGAAGCTTTCTTT
TRBJ2-1 | few | TRBD2 | TRBV7-9 | CASSPRTSGGKSSYNEQFF | TGTGCCAGCAGCCCGAGGACTAGCGGGGGAAAGAGCTCCTACAATGAGCAGTTCTTC
TRBJ1-1 | NA | NA | TRBV16 | CASSQSAQPNTEAFF | TGTGCCAGCAGCCAATCGGCCCAACCCAACACTGAAGCTTTCTTT
TRBJ1-5 | NA | TRBD1 | TRBV2 | CASSGDRMSPNQPQHF | TGTGCCAGCAGTGGGGACAGGATGAGCCCCAATCAGCCCCAGCATTTT
TRBJ1-2 | NA | NA | TRBV7-9 | CASSLGATNYGYTF | TGTGCCAGCAGCTTAGGCGCCACTAACTATGGCTACACCTTC
TRBJ2-2 | NA | NA | TRBV7-3 | CASSLTPGTGELFF | TGTGCCAGCAGCTTAACTCCGGGCACCGGGGAGCTGTTTTTT
TRBJ2-2 | once | NA | TRBV24-1 | CATGDSYAGELFF | TGTGCCACAGGCGACTCGTACGCCGGGGAGCTGTTTTTT